The 8 T cell receptor beta chains reported below all come from one sample, sequenced in a study of cytomegalovirus exposure and HLA in healthy donors. Sequencing was performed with immunoSEQ multiplex PCR; in TCRdb, only in-frame clones are kept and a portion is missing. The sample has some 160,000 clones, about 88% seen once. The material sequenced was PBMCs. These receptors were taken from a man younger than 30 in good health and CMV-seronegative.

The CDR3 here is CASSWGTGPIYEQYV. CDR3 nucleotide sequence: TGCGCCAGCAGCTGGGGGACAGGCCCCATATACGAGCAGTACGTC. V is TRBV5-1 and J is TRBJ2-7, with TRBD1 identical over 8 bases. The CDR3 is 15 amino acids. CDR1 and CDR2 (germline): SGHRS, YFSETQ. Trimming at V came to 3 bases and at J to 4 bases, leaving 9 bases not matched to a gene.

This rearrangement joins TRBV28 to TRBJ1-6, with a tentative D call TRBD1 (5 bases). This CDR3 region has 14 residues. The germline V and J ends were trimmed by 4 bases and 5 bases, with 9 bases remaining between them. Germline loops: CDR1 MDHEN, CDR2 SYDVKM. CDR3 nucleotides: TGTGCCAGCAGTTGGGGCAGAGATAATTCACCCCTCCACTTT. This codes for CASSWGRDNSPLHF.

The chain links TRBV27 to TRBJ2-3; 11 nucleotides align to TRBD2. V dropped 6 bases and J dropped 2; count of bases not matched to a gene: 10. Germline V CDR1 and CDR2: MNHEY, SMNVEV (reference sequence). The length of the CDR3 is 17 residues. CDR3 coding DNA: TGTGCCAGCAGCCAAATCCGACTAGCGGGGAACACAGATACGCAGTATTTT. This codes for CASSQIRLAGNTDTQYF.

The chain links TRBV5-4 to TRBJ2-7; 7 nucleotides align to TRBD2. The CDR3 covers 16 residues. The V and J ends lost 3 bases and 3 bases, in that order; junction bases with no gene match: 12. From germline, CDR1 is SGHNT and CDR2 YYREEE (reference sequence). CDR3 region: CASSSDLAGEGYEQYF. DNA for the CDR3: TGTGCCAGCAGCTCCGATCTGGCGGGAGAGGGCTACGAGCAGTACTTC. The full variable domain, rest sourced from reference TRBV5-4 and TRBJ2-7, is ETGVTQSPTHLIKTRGQQVTLRCSSQSGHNTVSWYQQALGQGPQFIFQYYREEENGRGNFPPRFSGLQFPNYSSELNVNALELDDSALYLCASSSDLAGEGYEQYFGPGTRLTVT.

This clone occurred once. The rearrangement uses TRBV2 and TRBJ1-2; 7 bases match TRBD1. Per the germline V gene, CDR1 is SNHLY and CDR2 is FYNNEI. The ends lost 3 bases at V and 8 bases at J; junction bases unmatched: 6. The CDR3 length is 13 residues. CDR3 loop: CASSETGRGGYTF. The DNA of the CDR3 is TGTGCCAGCAGTGAGACAGGGCGCGGGGGCTACACCTTC.

V and J are TRBV5-4 and TRBJ1-3; 10 bases match TRBD1. Looked up from germline, CDR1 is SGHNT and CDR2 is YYREEE (reference sequence). The CDR3 extends over 20 amino acids. With V trimmed by 4 bases and J by 2 bases, 18 bases remained unmatched. This CDR3 reads CASSRMTGTGERAAGNTIYF. CDR3 DNA sequence: TGTGCCAGCAGCCGGATGACCGGGACAGGGGAAAGAGCTGCTGGAAACACCATATATTTT.

V is TRBV10-3 and J is TRBJ1-1; D gene uncertain. V dropped 8 bases and J dropped 3 bases, with 13 bases sitting between them. The V gene's germline CDR1 is ENHRY and CDR2 SYGVKD. CDR3 size: 13 residues. The CDR3 is CAIADGGHTEAFF. As DNA, the CDR3 is TGTGCCATCGCCGACGGAGGTCACACTGAAGCTTTCTTT.

The chain employs TRBV20-1 and TRBJ1-1, with D perhaps matching TRBD1 (6 bases). There are 11 residues in the CDR3. The germline V and J ends were trimmed by 1 base and 8 bases, with 8 bases remaining between them. CDR1 DFQATT and CDR2 SNEGSKA come from the germline V gene (reference sequence). In DNA, the CDR3 is TGCAGTGCTAGAGGGACAGAAGAAGCTTTCTTT. As protein: CSARGTEEAFF.